The 18 T cell receptor beta chains listed next were all sequenced from one sample in a study of neurological immune-mediated disorders. TCRdb analysed the 5' RACE reads with MiXCR anew, one entry per CDR3 protein. The data contain under 130,000 distinct CDR3 sequences, approximately 11% of them singletons. Time point noted: longitudinal time-point 3. The specimen was PBMCs. Receptors were obtained from a female donor with HTLV-1-associated myelopathy (HAM/TSP).

This clonotype occurred many times. The genes are TRBV15 and TRBJ2-2, with TRBD1 matching over 8 bases. V dropped 2 bases and J dropped 5; count of bases not matched to a gene: 10. Germline V gives CDR1 LNHNV, CDR2 YYDKDF (reference sequence). This CDR3 is built from 17 residues. The CDR3 here is CATSRSSLYRGTGELFF. As DNA, the CDR3 is TGTGCCACCAGCAGATCCTCCCTCTACAGGGGGACCGGGGAGCTGTTTTTT.

This clonotype appeared many times. The chain is built from TRBV20-1 and TRBJ2-3; D might be TRBD1 (6 bases). The CDR3 is made up of 17 amino acids. V was clipped by 0 bases and J by 0 bases, with 16 bases between them. Per the germline V gene, CDR1 is DFQATT and CDR2 is SNEGSKA (reference sequence). CDR3 loop: CSARDAGALFSTDTQYF. The DNA of the CDR3 is TGCAGTGCTAGAGATGCAGGGGCACTCTTTAGCACAGATACGCAGTATTTT.

This clonotype was observed at least ten times. V is TRBV20-1 and J is TRBJ1-1; 9 positions match TRBD1. V gave up 3 bases and J gave up 4 bases; unmatched junction bases: 9. Germline assignment: CDR1 DFQATT and CDR2 SNEGSKA (reference sequence). This CDR3 is 15 amino acids long. CDR3 coding DNA: TGCAGTGCTAGTCCCGGGACAGGGACGGGCACTGAAGCTTTCTTT. Translation: CSASPGTGTGTEAFF.

The table lists this clonotype with many counts. V and J are TRBV27 and TRBJ1-1; D is uncertain. V lost 0 bases and J lost 0, with 11 bases in between. The CDR3 sequence is 16 residues long. Germline CDR1 and CDR2: MNHEY and SMNVEV (reference sequence). CDR3 in amino acids: CASSLSPLGMNTEAFF. The CDR3 region has the DNA TGTGCCAGCAGTTTATCCCCCCTGGGTATGAACACTGAAGCTTTCTTT.

This chain joins TRBV4-2 and TRBJ2-3; 8 bases fit TRBD2. V shed 0 bases, J shed 2 bases, and the junction held 7 bases outside the gene matches. Germline loops: CDR1 LGHNA, CDR2 YNFKEQ. This CDR3 region has 17 residues. The CDR3 region has the DNA TGTGCCAGCAGCCAAGATGGCGGGGGGAAAGTCACAGATACGCAGTATTTT. Translated, it gives CASSQDGGGKVTDTQYF.

The table lists this clonotype with many counts. The chain uses TRBV27 and TRBJ2-7; 10 nucleotides line up with TRBD2. CDR3 length: 16 residues. V was clipped by 6 bases and J by 6 bases; unmatched bases: 14. Germline CDR1 reads MNHEY; CDR2 reads SMNVEV (reference sequence). CDR3 DNA: TGTGCCAGCAGACCCAGCGGGGGGGCCCGGTTTTTCGAGCAGTACTTC. This codes for CASRPSGGARFFEQYF.

This clonotype was detected ten times or more. The rearrangement uses TRBV7-6 and TRBJ2-6, with D hard to call. The length of the CDR3 is 17 residues. CDR1 and CDR2 from the germline V gene are SGHVS and FNYEAQ. Trimming pared 3 bases from V and 0 bases from J, leaving 12 bases between. Here the CDR3 DNA reads TGTGCCAGCAGCTTTCCAGACTCTTTCTCTGGGGCCAACGTCCTGACTTTC. This codes for CASSFPDSFSGANVLTF.

This clonotype was seen many times. The chain combines TRBV5-1 with TRBJ2-6; D unresolved. The V gene's germline CDR1 is SGHRS and CDR2 YFSETQ. V was cut by 5 bases and J by 0 bases, with 6 bases left in between. The CDR3 loop spans 14 amino acids. The CDR3 bases are TGCGCCAGCAGGAGACTCTCTGGGGCCAACGTCCTGACTTTC. Translated, it gives CASRRLSGANVLTF.

Many counts were recorded for this clonotype. The chain employs TRBV28 and TRBJ1-2, with D maybe TRBD1 (6 bases). V lost 7 bases, J lost 1 base, and 13 bases lay in between. Germline V gene lookup returns CDR1 MDHEN and CDR2 SYDVKM. The CDR3 loop spans 14 amino acids. The CDR3 protein is CASKADRRNYGYTF. CDR3 in DNA: TGTGCCAGCAAAGCGGACAGACGTAACTATGGCTACACCTTC.

At least ten counts were recorded for this clonotype. V is TRBV5-6 and J is TRBJ1-4; 8 positions match TRBD1. The CDR3 runs 15 residues. Trimming cost V 3 bases and J 8 bases; bases outside gene matches: 9. The V gene's germline CDR1 is SGHDT and CDR2 YYEEEE. The CDR3 DNA sequence: TGTGCCAGCAGCTGGACCGGGACAGGAGAGGAAAAACTGTTTTTT. Protein product: CASSWTGTGEEKLFF.

The sample holds many counts of this clonotype. This chain connects TRBV20-1 to TRBJ2-3, with D perhaps assigned TRBD1 or TRBD2 (5 bases each). The CDR3 is 11 amino acids. V was cut by 6 bases and J by 11 bases, with 15 bases left in between. Germline lookup yields CDR1 DFQATT and CDR2 SNEGSKA (reference sequence). The CDR3 loop is CSARDGVMQYF. The CDR3, as DNA: TGCAGTGCGAGGGACGGGGTTATGCAGTATTTT.

The sample holds many counts of this clonotype. The chain couples TRBV4-2 to TRBJ2-7; 9 bases align to TRBD2. The V gene's germline CDR1 is LGHNA and CDR2 YNFKEQ. Trimming cost V 0 bases and J 3 bases; bases outside gene matches: 12. The CDR3 loop spans 18 amino acids. The CDR3 DNA reads as TGTGCCAGCAGCCAAGATCGGGGCGGGGGGGCCACTAGCTACGAGCAGTACTTC. Amino acid sequence: CASSQDRGGGATSYEQYF.

This clonotype was counted many times. This chain's CDR3 is CASSEEENRGLGYGYTF. CDR3 in DNA: TGTGCCAGCAGTGAAGAAGAGAACAGGGGATTGGGCTATGGCTACACCTTC. The chain uses TRBV6-1 and TRBJ1-2, with 7 bases matching TRBD1. From germline, CDR1 is MNHNS and CDR2 SASEGT. The CDR3 has 17 residues. J was trimmed by 4 bases and V by 1 base; bases with no gene match: 12.

This clonotype has just a few counts. The DNA of the CDR3 is TGTGCCAGCAGTTTACCCTCTCTCGGGGGCTCCTACAATGAGCAGTTCTTC. It yields the protein CASSLPSLGGSYNEQFF. The chain carries TRBV27 and TRBJ2-1; D perhaps matches TRBD2 (6 bases). This CDR3 spans 17 amino acids. CDR1 is MNHEY, CDR2 SMNVEV, per germline (reference sequence). Trimming left V 2 bases short and J 0 bases short, with 14 bases between.

This clonotype was detected many times. J is TRBJ2-3 and V is TRBV7-9; 9 bases are shared with TRBD1. The CDR3 is 15 residues long. Germline V lookup: CDR1 SEHNR, CDR2 FQNEAQ (reference sequence). With 6 bases clipped from V and 3 bases from J, the junction kept 7 bases outside the gene matches. The CDR3 DNA follows: TGTGCCAGCAGGAAGGGACAGGGTTTGACAGATACGCAGTATTTT. Residues: CASRKGQGLTDTQYF. Full variable domain (remainder filled in from reference TRBV7-9 and TRBJ2-3): DTGVSQNPRHKITKRGQNVTFRCDPISEHNRLYWYRQTLGQGPEFLTYFQNEAQLEKSRLLSDRFSAERPKGSFSTLEIQRTEQGDSAMYLCASRKGQGLTDTQYFGPGTRLTVL.

This clonotype was observed many times. This chain joins TRBV7-8 and TRBJ2-7; D not certain. CDR1 and CDR2 (germline): SGHVS, FQNEAQ. The length of the CDR3 is 13 residues. Between the trimmed V and J ends, which lost 2 bases and 3 bases, there was a span of 8 bases. For the CDR3, the DNA is TGTGCCAGCAGCTTACGTAGGGACTACGAGCAGTACTTC. Translating gives CASSLRRDYEQYF. Combining the CDR3 with reference TRBV7-8 and TRBJ2-7 gives the whole variable domain GAGVSQSPRYKVAKRGQDVALRCDPISGHVSLFWYQQALGQGPEFLTYFQNEAQLDKSGLPSDRFFAERPEGSVSTLKIQRTQQEDSAVYLCASSLRRDYEQYFGPGTRLTVT.

This clonotype showed up many times. The chain has TRBV6-6 and TRBJ2-7; 7 bases are a match to TRBD1. The CDR3 contains 14 residues. CDR1 is MNHNY and CDR2 is SVGAGI in the germline V gene (reference sequence). Unmatched junction bases numbered 9, after V lost 5 bases and J lost 5 bases. The CDR3 nucleotides are TGTGCCAGCAGTGACCCGGGACAGAACCACGAGCAGTACTTC. It codes for CASSDPGQNHEQYF.

This clonotype was seen only a few times. The rearrangement links TRBV12-3 or TRBV12-4 to TRBJ2-7; no clear D. CDR3 length equals 14 residues. V lost 8 bases and J lost 7, with 21 bases in between. The CDR3 protein is CASRSWSPIREQYF. As DNA, the CDR3 is TGTGCCAGCCGTTCATGGTCGCCCATACGGGAGCAGTACTTC.